The 9 T cell receptor beta chains below all came from one sample that was sequenced in a study of T cells after yellow fever vaccination. TCRdb itself ran the 5' RACE reads through MiXCR, one entry per CDR3 protein. The sample holds just under 600,000 distinct CDR3 sequences, approximately 13% seen once. Sequences were derived from PBMCs, sampled on the day of the yellow fever booster vaccination. The receptors shown here come from a man between 25 and 39 years old who received the YFV17D yellow fever vaccine.

The table lists this clonotype with a few counts. V gene TRBV28 combines with J gene TRBJ2-6, with a possible D match to TRBD2 (7 bases). Trimming shortened V by 6 bases and J by 0 bases, and 18 bases separated the two germline ends. There are 18 residues in the CDR3. The germline V gene encodes CDR1 MDHEN and CDR2 SYDVKM. The CDR3 bases are TGTGCCAGCAGGGGGAGGGACACCTTCTCCTCTGGGGCCAACGTCCTGACTTTC. It is translated as CASRGRDTFSSGANVLTF.

This clonotype was seen a handful of times. The chain is built from TRBV7-2 and TRBJ2-7; D unclear. This CDR3 contains 16 residues. Trimming took off 6 bases at V and 2 bases at J, with 20 bases between the two ends. Germline CDR1 reads SGHTA; CDR2 reads FQGNSA. The CDR3 is CASSGASVHPPYEQYF. The DNA for the CDR3 is TGTGCCAGCAGTGGCGCGTCCGTACACCCCCCCTACGAGCAGTACTTC.

The CDR3 sequence is CASSFGRPGANVLTF. In nucleotides, the CDR3 is TGTGCCAGCAGCTTTGGGCGTCCCGGGGCCAACGTCCTGACTTTC. The V gene is TRBV7-8, the J gene TRBJ2-6; the D is unclear. V was cut by 3 bases and J by 4 bases, with 10 bases left in between. Germline V gives CDR1 SGHVS, CDR2 FQNEAQ. The CDR3 is 15 residues long.

The V gene is TRBV7-2, the J gene TRBJ2-3, with 9 bases identical to TRBD2. V was pared by 9 bases and J by 3 bases, with 13 bases of the junction left unmatched. Germline V gives CDR1 SGHTA, CDR2 FQGNSA. There are 16 residues in the CDR3. CDR3 sequence (DNA): TGTGCCAGTCGTTCCTTTAGCGGGAGTGGTACAGATACGCAGTATTTT. This codes for CASRSFSGSGTDTQYF.

In its sample, this clonotype was seen a few times. The chain is built from TRBV11-2 and TRBJ2-5, with D maybe TRBD1 (7 bases). Germline CDR1 SGHAT, CDR2 FQNNGV. V was cut by 0 bases and J by 1 base, with 15 bases left in between. There are 17 residues in the CDR3. The CDR3 region has the DNA TGTGCCAGCAGCTTAGATCAGGGGGGTTCCGGCCAAGAGACCCAGTACTTC. It specifies CASSLDQGGSGQETQYF.

In its sample, this clonotype was seen many times. The J gene is TRBJ2-1, the V gene TRBV7-2; tentative D call: TRBD2 (6 bases). V was cut by 4 bases and J by 0 bases, with 10 bases left in between. CDR1 and CDR2 (germline): SGHTA, FQGNSA. CDR3 size: 15 residues. The CDR3 sequence is CASSSSESSYNEQFF. The CDR3 DNA sequence: TGTGCCAGCAGCTCTAGCGAAAGCTCCTACAATGAGCAGTTCTTC.

The rearrangement uses TRBV30 and TRBJ2-7, with D perhaps matching TRBD1 (6 bases). The CDR3 is 14 residues long. Between the trimmed V and J ends, which lost 3 bases and 0 bases, there was a span of 12 bases. The germline gives CDR1 GTSNPN, CDR2 SVGIG (reference sequence). The CDR3 sequence is CAWRPDRASYEQYF. CDR3 bases: TGTGCCTGGAGGCCGGACAGAGCCTCCTACGAGCAGTACTTC.

The chain is built from TRBV20-1 and TRBJ2-7, with 9 bases matching TRBD2. J was trimmed by 4 bases and V by 3 bases; bases with no gene match: 7. Germline V gives CDR1 DFQATT, CDR2 SNEGSKA (reference sequence). This CDR3 region has 14 residues. The DNA of the CDR3 is TGCAGTGCTAGCTCAGCGGGAGGAATTTACGAGCAGTACTTC. Protein product: CSASSAGGIYEQYF.

The rearrangement links TRBV29-1 to TRBJ2-1, with 9 bases that match TRBD2. The germline V gene encodes CDR1 SQVTM and CDR2 ANQGSEA. The CDR3 runs to 15 residues. The J segment lost 0 bases and the V segment lost 6 bases, leaving 6 bases of the junction unmatched. CDR3 sequence (DNA): TGCAGCGTCTCACCGACTAGCGGCTCCTACAATGAGCAGTTCTTC. Protein: CSVSPTSGSYNEQFF.